One and the same sample provided the 18 T cell receptor beta chains below, sequenced in a study of early T cells in non-severe SARS-CoV-2 infection. TCRdb passed the 5' RACE reads through MiXCR, listing each CDR3 protein once. The sample shows around 61,000 distinct CDR3 sequences, 10% of them seen only once. The sample was whole blood. Receptors were obtained from an adult who was a healthcare worker with PCR-confirmed SARS-CoV-2 infection or an uninfected control (not recorded which).

This clonotype was seen a handful of times. The genes are TRBV29-1 and TRBJ2-1, with D uncertain. This CDR3 comprises 13 residues. V lost 2 bases to trimming and J lost 4 bases, with 9 bases between them. CDR1 SQVTM and CDR2 ANQGSEA come from the germline V gene. This CDR3 reads CSVEYGNYNEQFF. CDR3 sequence (DNA): TGCAGCGTTGAATATGGGAATTACAATGAGCAGTTCTTC.

This clonotype was detected many times. The chain recombines TRBV27 with TRBJ2-1; D is unresolved. Germline CDR1 MNHEY, CDR2 SMNVEV (reference sequence). CDR3 length equals 11 residues. Between the trimmed V and J ends, which lost 6 bases and 6 bases, there was a span of 6 bases. In DNA, the CDR3 is TGTGCCAGCAGCGAACTCAATGAGCAGTTCTTC. This gives the protein CASSELNEQFF.

This sequence joins TRBV27 and TRBJ2-7, with 7 bases lining up with TRBD1. The germline V gene has CDR1 MNHEY and CDR2 SMNVEV (reference sequence). With 4 bases clipped from V and 2 bases from J, the junction kept 5 bases outside the gene matches. This CDR3 region has 14 residues. The CDR3 sequence is CASSSGDSPYEQYF. In nucleotides, the CDR3 is TGTGCCAGCAGTTCCGGGGACAGTCCCTACGAGCAGTACTTC.

The chain has TRBV18 and TRBJ2-2, with TRBD1 identical over 8 bases. The CDR3 sequence is 16 residues long. Trimming took 2 bases from V and 2 from J; bases not matched to a gene: 4. Germline V gene sequence: CDR1 KGHSH, CDR2 LQKENI. CDR3 region: CASSPSGQGNTGELFF. DNA of the CDR3: TGTGCCAGCTCACCATCCGGACAGGGTAACACCGGGGAGCTGTTTTTT.

This chain links TRBV5-4 with TRBJ2-3; no clear D gene. Trimming pared 0 bases from V and 1 base from J, leaving 9 bases between. The CDR3 runs 15 residues. Germline V gene lookup returns CDR1 SGHNT and CDR2 YYREEE (reference sequence). CDR3 DNA sequence: TGTGCCAGCAGCTTGGGAGGCGGTGGCACAGATACGCAGTATTTT. This sequence encodes CASSLGGGGTDTQYF.

This clonotype showed up just a few times. The CDR3 loop reads CSVDSGTGGSEQFF. The CDR3 bases are TGCAGCGTTGACTCCGGGACAGGGGGCAGTGAGCAGTTCTTC. This sequence joins TRBV29-1 and TRBJ2-1; TRBD1 aligns across 12 bases. V trimming: 3 bases; J trimming: 9 bases; junction bases outside the gene matches: 6. The CDR3 consists of 14 residues. Germline CDR1 is SQVTM and CDR2 is ANQGSEA.

The V gene is TRBV4-2, the J gene TRBJ2-3; 11 nucleotides line up with TRBD2. CDR3 size: 16 residues. The germline gives CDR1 LGHNA, CDR2 YNFKEQ. V was clipped by 0 bases and J by 2 bases; unmatched bases: 1. The CDR3 is CASSQDSGRATDTQYF. The DNA for the CDR3 is TGTGCCAGCAGCCAAGATAGCGGGAGGGCCACAGATACGCAGTATTTT.

This clonotype was seen repeatedly, ten times or more. This chain uses TRBV7-9 with TRBJ2-3, with unresolved D. V lost 3 bases to trimming and J lost 3 bases, with 10 bases between them. This CDR3 is built from 14 residues. Germline values: CDR1 SEHNR, CDR2 FQNEAQ (reference sequence). CDR3 sequence reads: CASSFRKKTDTQYF. The CDR3 coding sequence is TGTGCCAGCAGCTTTAGGAAAAAAACAGATACGCAGTATTTT.

The V and J genes are TRBV20-1 and TRBJ1-2; weak D call: TRBD1 (6 bases). Looked up from germline, CDR1 is DFQATT and CDR2 is SNEGSKA (reference sequence). The CDR3 consists of 12 residues. V was shortened by 5 bases and J by 4 bases, with 11 bases between the two germline ends. CDR3 sequence: CSAWTVAYGYTF. DNA of the CDR3: TGCAGTGCTTGGACAGTAGCCTATGGCTACACCTTC.

This clonotype has a handful of counts. The rearrangement uses TRBV5-1 and TRBJ2-2, with 7 bases fitting TRBD2. Germline V CDR1 and CDR2: SGHRS, YFSETQ. The CDR3 consists of 16 residues. V lost 0 bases and J lost 1; bases outside the gene matches: 3. The CDR3 loop is CASSLDLAVNTGELFF. The CDR3 DNA follows: TGCGCCAGCAGCTTGGACCTAGCGGTGAACACCGGGGAGCTGTTTTTT.

This clonotype qualifies as medium-sized. The chain uses TRBV9 and TRBJ2-5; TRBD2 matches at 7 bases. CDR1 is SGDLS and CDR2 is YYNGEE in the germline V gene. After removal of 0 bases from V and 7 bases from J, the junction contained 3 bases not matched to a gene. CDR3 length: 13 residues. CDR3 residues: CASSVAGLGTQYF. For the CDR3, the DNA is TGTGCCAGCAGCGTAGCCGGACTAGGGACCCAGTACTTC.

This clonotype appeared many times. The chain recombines TRBV6-2 or TRBV6-3 with TRBJ2-5; D unresolved. With 2 bases removed from V and 2 bases from J, the gap between germline ends came to 3 bases. The CDR3 totals 12 residues. Looked up from germline, CDR1 is MNHEY and CDR2 is SVGEGT. In DNA form, the CDR3 reads TGTGCCAGCAGTTACACGCAAGAGACCCAGTACTTC. This encodes CASSYTQETQYF.

This clonotype was seen repeatedly, ten times or more. This sequence joins TRBV12-3 or TRBV12-4 and TRBJ1-2, with a possible D match to TRBD1 (6 bases). The V end lost 5 bases, the J end lost 4 bases, and 11 bases lay between the germline ends. The CDR3 loop spans 13 amino acids. The CDR3, as DNA: TGTGCCAGCAGTCAAGACAGGACCTATGGCTACACCTTC. The encoded protein is CASSQDRTYGYTF.

In DNA, the CDR3 is TGTGCCAGCAGCTCGGGACAGGGGAACACCTTC. Encoded protein: CASSSGQGNTF. The chain carries TRBV7-9 and TRBJ1-2, with 10 bases matching TRBD1. J lost 12 bases, V lost 4 bases, and 2 bases had no gene match. CDR1 and CDR2 from the germline V gene are SEHNR and FQNEAQ (reference sequence). CDR3 size: 11 residues. The variable domain in full, with the rest retrieved from reference TRBV7-9 and TRBJ1-2, is DTGVSQNPRHKITKRGQNVTFRCDPISEHNRLYWYRQTLGQGPEFLTYFQNEAQLEKSRLLSDRFSAERPKGSFSTLEIQRTEQGDSAMYLCASSSGQGNTFGSGTRLTVV.

This clonotype was observed a handful of times. This chain links TRBV29-1 with TRBJ1-2; D uncertain. V was clipped by 6 bases and J by 1 base, with 6 bases between them. The germline V gene encodes CDR1 SQVTM and CDR2 ANQGSEA. This CDR3 comprises 11 residues. This chain's CDR3 is CSVIFNYGYTF. The CDR3 DNA is TGCAGCGTCATTTTTAACTATGGCTACACCTTC.

This clonotype occurred a few times. The chain is built from TRBV15 and TRBJ2-1; 7 bases fit TRBD2. The ends lost 3 bases at V and 4 bases at J; junction bases unmatched: 9. This CDR3 contains 16 residues. Germline values: CDR1 LNHNV, CDR2 YYDKDF (reference sequence). The CDR3 DNA follows: TGTGCCACCAGCAGCCCTGGGAGGGACTTTTACAATGAGCAGTTCTTC. Translation gives CATSSPGRDFYNEQFF.

This rearrangement joins TRBV9 to TRBJ2-1, with 12 bases fitting TRBD2. The ends lost 4 bases at V and 9 bases at J; junction bases unmatched: 8. The CDR3 extends over 15 amino acids. The V gene's germline CDR1 is SGDLS and CDR2 YYNGEE. CDR3 sequence reads: CASSPRLAGEGEQFF. The CDR3 DNA follows: TGTGCCAGCAGCCCCAGACTAGCGGGAGAGGGTGAGCAGTTCTTC.

In this sample, this clonotype turned up a few times. The rearrangement uses TRBV11-2 and TRBJ1-3, with 8 positions matching TRBD1. The V gene's germline CDR1 is SGHAT and CDR2 FQNNGV. V dropped 5 bases and J dropped 2; count of bases not matched to a gene: 2. The CDR3 extends over 14 amino acids. The CDR3 loop is CASSLDRAGNTIYF. CDR3 nucleotide sequence: TGTGCCAGCAGCCTGGACAGGGCTGGAAACACCATATATTTT.